This is a list of T cell receptor beta chains from one sample in a study of T cell responses to AZD1222 COVID-19 vaccine. TCRdb keeps only in-frame clones here, not all; method: immunoSEQ multiplex PCR. The sample carries 130,000 or so clones, approximately 93% recorded once. Sequencing used peripheral blood, obtained on day 0 of MenACWY control vaccination. These receptors all come from an adult in good health. CDR3s include the opening cysteine and the closing phenylalanine or tryptophan. Each record gives: V gene, D gene, J gene, CDR3 protein. The D gene is left open where the match is weak.

V: TRBV4-1; D: TRBD1; J: TRBJ1-2; CDR3: CASSQRGQGNEGYTF
V: TRBV2; D: NA; J: TRBJ1-6; CDR3: CASSALPWNSPLHF
V: TRBV7-9; D: NA; J: TRBJ1-5; CDR3: CASSAGDYSNQPQHF
V: TRBV19; D: TRBD2; J: TRBJ2-5; CDR3: CASSIRTSGTGAETQYF
V: TRBV10-3; D: NA; J: TRBJ1-2; CDR3: CAIRTTNNYGYTF
V: TRBV2; D: NA; J: TRBJ2-7; CDR3: CASIPGTTYEQYF
V: TRBV28; D: TRBD1; J: TRBJ1-1; CDR3: CASSFSPQGTNTEAFF
V: TRBV2; D: TRBD1; J: TRBJ1-1; CDR3: CASSRQGAMNTEAFF
V: TRBV27; D: TRBD2; J: TRBJ2-2; CDR3: CASSRLLADANTGELFF
V: TRBV6-5; D: NA; J: TRBJ1-1; CDR3: CASRGGTEAFF
V: TRBV7-9; D: NA; J: TRBJ2-6; CDR3: CASSSGRTSALSGANVLTF
V: TRBV6-5; D: TRBD2; J: TRBJ2-7; CDR3: CASRETSGHEQYF
V: TRBV30; D: NA; J: TRBJ1-1; CDR3: CAGGGTEAFF
V: TRBV5-4; D: TRBD2; J: TRBJ2-1; CDR3: CASSRLAGDSYNEQFF
V: TRBV21-1; D: NA; J: TRBJ2-5; CDR3: CASSKEGLSRGSEETQYF
V: TRBV4-2; D: TRBD1; J: TRBJ1-2; CDR3: CASSHFQTGTYGYTF
V: TRBV14; D: NA; J: TRBJ1-3; CDR3: CASSLRTGWGNTIYF
V: TRBV6-4; D: NA; J: TRBJ1-4; CDR3: CASSYPMATNEKLFF